This is a list of T cell receptor beta chains from one sample in a study of blood T cell repertoires in COVID-19. The data were produced by immunoSEQ multiplex PCR, yet TCRdb's version contains in-frame clones alone and is incomplete. The sample shows about 80,000 clones, approximately 82% of them seen only once. The sample consisted of peripheral blood. These receptors originate from a man older than 75 with active or convalescent COVID-19. Each CDR3 is given with its conserved first and last residue. A D gene is named only where the DNA matches it firmly. Clone size is not always given. Where it is, it says once, few, many or a class for expanded clones.

D gene	V gene	J gene	clone size	CDR3 protein	CDR3 DNA
TRBD1	TRBV6-5	TRBJ1-2	-	CASSYTGETNYGYTF	TGTGCCAGCAGTTACACAGGGGAAACGAACTATGGCTACACCTTC
-	TRBV12-3/TRBV12-4	TRBJ2-7	once	CASSLTVSYEQYF	TGTGCCAGCAGTTTAACAGTCTCCTACGAGCAGTACTTC
TRBD1	TRBV5-4	TRBJ1-2	-	CASSETAGGLYGYTF	TGTGCCAGCAGCGAAACCGCAGGGGGTTTATATGGCTACACCTTC
-	TRBV28	TRBJ1-3	-	CASSASYRVGNTIYF	TGTGCCAGCAGTGCCTCATACAGGGTTGGAAACACCATATATTTT
-	TRBV6-5	TRBJ1-2	-	CASSSGSDYGYTF	TGTGCCAGCAGTTCTGGCAGTGACTATGGCTACACCTTC
-	TRBV13	TRBJ2-3	-	CASSLNVRADTQYF	TGTGCCAGCAGCTTAAATGTCAGGGCAGATACGCAGTATTTT
TRBD1	TRBV19	TRBJ1-2	-	CASSTTGAMDYGYTF	TGTGCCAGTAGTACCACAGGGGCGATGGACTATGGCTACACCTTC
-	TRBV15	TRBJ1-2	-	CATGEGLFNYGYTF	TGTGCCACCGGGGAGGGGCTATTCAACTATGGCTACACCTTC
TRBD1	TRBV18	TRBJ1-1	-	CASSPVDNRGRGAFF	TGTGCCAGCTCACCCGTTGACAACAGGGGCAGGGGAGCTTTCTTT
-	TRBV7-9	TRBJ1-2	-	CASSKESSYGYTF	TGTGCCAGCAGTAAGGAGAGCAGCTATGGCTACACCTTC
-	TRBV29-1	TRBJ1-1	-	CSVVQGLNTEAFF	TGCAGCGTAGTACAGGGTCTGAACACTGAAGCTTTCTTT
TRBD2	TRBV19	TRBJ2-2	-	CASSRSGLAGVGAPGELFF	TGTGCCAGTAGTAGGTCGGGACTAGCGGGAGTCGGGGCCCCCGGGGAGCTGTTTTTT
TRBD2	TRBV18	TRBJ2-1	-	CASSPGTSGRSNEQFF	TGTGCCAGCTCACCTGGGACTAGCGGGAGGTCCAATGAGCAGTTCTTC
TRBD2	TRBV7-8	TRBJ2-1	-	CASSLGGREEIRFF	TGTGCCAGCAGCTTAGGAGGGAGGGAAGAAATTCGGTTCTTC
-	TRBV30	TRBJ1-2	-	CAWMGSGYTF	TGTGCCTGGATGGGCTCGGGCTACACCTTC
TRBD2	TRBV5-4	TRBJ2-4	-	CASSAGLVWGSKNIQYF	TGTGCCAGCAGCGCAGGACTAGTGTGGGGGTCCAAAAACATTCAGTACTTC
-	TRBV7-9	TRBJ1-3	few	CASSLEAGAGNTIYF	TGTGCCAGCAGCTTAGAAGCAGGTGCCGGAAACACCATATATTTT
-	TRBV18	TRBJ2-7	-	CASSGQGLHEQYF	TGTGCCAGCTCGGGGCAGGGGTTACACGAGCAGTACTTC
-	TRBV6-5	TRBJ1-4	-	CASIIRGPAEKLFF	TGTGCCAGCATTATCAGGGGACCGGCTGAAAAACTGTTTTTT
-	TRBV7-3	TRBJ1-2	-	CASSLNRDGGYTF	TGTGCCAGCAGCTTAAACAGGGATGGTGGCTACACCTTC
TRBD1	TRBV11-2	TRBJ2-7	-	CASSLFRDSYEQYF	TGTGCCAGCAGCTTATTCCGGGACAGCTACGAGCAGTACTTC
TRBD2	TRBV19	TRBJ2-7	once	CASSLGGVTYEQYF	TGTGCCAGTAGTCTGGGGGGGGTCACCTACGAGCAGTACTTC
TRBD1	TRBV10-2	TRBJ1-1	-	CASSEQGDTEAFF	TGCGCCAGCAGCGAACAGGGGGACACTGAAGCTTTCTTT
TRBD1	TRBV19	TRBJ1-6	-	CARGAGQSYNSPLHF	TGTGCCAGGGGGGCGGGACAGTCGTATAATTCACCCCTCCACTTT
-	TRBV7-3	TRBJ1-6	-	CASSSWTVENSPLHF	TGTGCCAGCAGCTCTTGGACAGTTGAAAATTCACCCCTCCACTTT
TRBD2	TRBV11-2	TRBJ2-3	-	CASSSHTSVTDTQYF	TGTGCCAGCAGCTCCCACACTAGCGTCACAGATACGCAGTATTTT
-	TRBV27	TRBJ2-3	-	CASSLEGPTDTQYF	TGTGCCAGCAGTTTAGAGGGCCCCACAGATACGCAGTATTTT
TRBD1	TRBV5-1	TRBJ1-2	-	CASSTGTVYGYTF	TGCGCCAGCAGCACCGGGACAGTCTATGGCTACACCTTC
-	TRBV30	TRBJ1-4	-	CAWGQTTNEKLFF	TGTGCCTGGGGACAGACAACTAATGAAAAACTGTTTTTT
TRBD1	TRBV7-2	TRBJ2-7	-	CASSSDRVGEQYF	TGTGCCAGCAGCTCGGACAGGGTGGGCGAGCAGTACTTC
-	TRBV11-3	TRBJ2-1	-	CASSTRRARYNEQFF	TGTGCCAGCAGCACTCGGAGGGCCCGGTACAATGAGCAGTTCTTC
-	TRBV12-3/TRBV12-4	TRBJ1-1	-	CASLSPRAPAFF	TGTGCCAGCCTCTCCCCGAGGGCACCCGCTTTCTTT
TRBD2	TRBV7-2	TRBJ2-2	-	CASSSRRAGGIGELFF	TGTGCCAGCAGCTCCAGAAGAGCGGGAGGGATCGGGGAGCTGTTTTTT
TRBD1	TRBV19	TRBJ2-7	-	CASSMGGTGTGKNAYEQYF	TGTGCCAGTAGTATGGGAGGGACCGGGACAGGGAAAAACGCCTACGAGCAGTACTTC
TRBD1	TRBV29-1	TRBJ2-5	-	CSVRDRGGSETQYF	TGCAGCGTCCGGGACAGGGGGGGGTCGGAGACCCAGTACTTC
TRBD1	TRBV28	TRBJ1-3	-	CASHLSRPGGLSGNTIYF	TGTGCCAGCCACCTGTCAAGGCCAGGGGGATTATCTGGAAACACCATATATTTT
-	TRBV28	TRBJ1-2	-	CASSTGNDYGYTF	TGTGCCAGCAGTACAGGGAACGACTATGGCTACACCTTC
-	TRBV7-2	TRBJ1-4	-	CASSLAELTNEKLFF	TGTGCCAGCAGCTTAGCGGAGCTAACTAATGAAAAACTGTTTTTT
-	TRBV5-5	TRBJ1-6	-	CASRSSFGESPLHF	TGTGCCAGCAGAAGTAGTTTTGGAGAATCACCCCTCCACTTT
-	TRBV29-1	TRBJ1-3	-	CSVAAGSGNTIYF	TGCAGCGTTGCCGCAGGCTCTGGAAACACCATATATTTT
TRBD1	TRBV10-2	TRBJ2-1	once	CASNNYRGEQFF	TGCGCCAGCAATAACTACAGGGGTGAGCAGTTCTTC
-	TRBV3-1/TRBV3-2	TRBJ1-1	-	CASSQVGGGTEAFF	TGTGCCAGCAGCCAAGTCGGGGGAGGTACTGAAGCTTTCTTT
TRBD2	TRBV20-1	TRBJ2-5	-	CSASLPSGVTQETQYF	TGCAGTGCTAGTCTTCCCAGCGGGGTTACCCAAGAGACCCAGTACTTC